This TCR beta chain derives from a study of hypomethylating agent response in myelodysplastic syndrome. This clone appeared once. V lost 4 bases, J lost 0 bases, and 9 bases lay in between. Germline lookup yields CDR1 MNHNS and CDR2 SASEGT. The CDR3 runs to 15 residues. TCRdb's copy holds only in-frame clones and misses some; the assay was immunoSEQ multiplex PCR. The data hold under 2,000 clones, with about 88% observed a single time. This sequence joins TRBV6-1 and TRBJ1-4; D possibly corresponds to TRBD1 (5 bases). Here the sequenced sample was bone marrow, taken before or after starting hypomethylating agent treatment for myelodysplastic syndrome (not recorded which). This sequence originates from a human donor with myelodysplastic syndrome. CDR3 in amino acids: CASSGGHSTNEKLFF. The CDR3 nucleotides are TGTGCCAGCAGTGGCGGACACTCAACTAATGAAAAACTGTTTTTT.